The sequence of this T cell receptor (beta chain) was determined in a study of blood T cell repertoires in COVID-19. Across the whole study: Acute and convalescent COVID-19 samples came from the United States, Italy and Spain.

Germline CDR1 LNHDA, CDR2 SQIVND (reference sequence). V gave up 9 bases and J gave up 6 bases; unmatched junction bases: 6. CDR3 length: 13 amino acids. In the study's own analysis: Quantification of nucleated cells was approximated via reference gene primer amplification. Method: immunoSEQ multiplex PCR; TCRdb's copy keeps in-frame clones and lacks some. Clone size and the V and J calls come from that table; the DNA yielded D and trimming. The sample records around 130,000 clones, around nine tenths being singletons. Specimen: peripheral blood. The genes are TRBV19 and TRBJ2-2; 8 bases agree with TRBD2. The TCR sequence derives from a human donor in a cohort sampled during active COVID-19. The CDR3 bases are TGTGCCAGCGCCGGGGGGGTAGCCGGGGAGCTGTTTTTT. Translation gives CASAGGVAGELFF.